This passage covers 4 T cell receptor beta chains from one sample sequenced in a study of blood T cell repertoires in COVID-19. Method: immunoSEQ multiplex PCR; TCRdb's copy keeps in-frame clones and lacks some. The table lists more than 450,000 clones, approximately 90% of them singletons. The sequenced material came from PBMCs or T cells enriched from blood (not recorded which). The receptors were gathered from a woman aged 18-35 years who had recovered from COVID-19.

V gene TRBV20-1 combines with J gene TRBJ1-6; D call uncertain. Trimming took 8 bases from V and 2 from J, leaving 4 bases between them. Germline-derived CDR1 and CDR2 are DFQATT and SNEGSKA (reference sequence). The CDR3 runs 11 residues. CDR3 amino acids: CSSAYNSPLHF. In DNA, the CDR3 is TGCAGTTCCGCCTATAATTCACCCCTCCACTTT.

The chain recombines TRBV13 with TRBJ1-2; a weak D match, TRBD1 (5 bases). V lost 3 bases, J lost 5 bases, and 10 bases lay in between. CDR3 length: 13 amino acids. Germline lookup yields CDR1 PRHDT and CDR2 FYEKMQ (reference sequence). DNA of the CDR3: TGTGCCAGCAGCTTGGGGGGTTCGTATGGCTACACCTTC. Amino acid sequence: CASSLGGSYGYTF.

The chain combines TRBV12-3 or TRBV12-4 with TRBJ1-1; 8 nucleotides line up with TRBD1. The CDR3 has 13 residues. V was clipped by 5 bases and J by 10 bases; unmatched bases: 9. DNA for the CDR3: TGTGCCAGCAGTCCGGACAGGGTGGATGGAGCTTTCTTT. Its protein product is CASSPDRVDGAFF.

This chain joins TRBV28 and TRBJ1-2; possible D gene TRBD1, 5 bases. The V end lost 3 bases, the J end lost 5 bases, and 13 bases lay between the germline ends. Germline CDR1 is MDHEN and CDR2 is SYDVKM. CDR3 length: 14 amino acids. CDR3 region: CASSLGGFGYGYTF. In DNA form, the CDR3 reads TGTGCCAGCAGTTTGGGGGGATTCGGTTATGGCTACACCTTC.